This TCR beta chain appears in the sequencing data of a study of control samples from healthy donors and cancer patients. Sequencing used immunoSEQ multiplex PCR; TCRdb keeps in-frame clones, though not all of them. The sample lists 170,000 or so clones, around nine tenths occurring once. Trimming removed 6 bases from V and 3 bases from J, with 10 bases in between. CDR1 and CDR2 from the germline V gene are SNHLY and FYNNEI. The CDR3 has 13 amino acids. Sequenced: blood. The V call is TRBV2, the J call TRBJ2-3; tentatively, D is TRBD2 (6 bases). The TCR originated in a man aged 30 to 45 in good health. The CDR3 spells CASRRDLTDTQYF. CDR3 bases: TGTGCCAGCAGGCGGGACCTGACAGATACGCAGTATTTT.